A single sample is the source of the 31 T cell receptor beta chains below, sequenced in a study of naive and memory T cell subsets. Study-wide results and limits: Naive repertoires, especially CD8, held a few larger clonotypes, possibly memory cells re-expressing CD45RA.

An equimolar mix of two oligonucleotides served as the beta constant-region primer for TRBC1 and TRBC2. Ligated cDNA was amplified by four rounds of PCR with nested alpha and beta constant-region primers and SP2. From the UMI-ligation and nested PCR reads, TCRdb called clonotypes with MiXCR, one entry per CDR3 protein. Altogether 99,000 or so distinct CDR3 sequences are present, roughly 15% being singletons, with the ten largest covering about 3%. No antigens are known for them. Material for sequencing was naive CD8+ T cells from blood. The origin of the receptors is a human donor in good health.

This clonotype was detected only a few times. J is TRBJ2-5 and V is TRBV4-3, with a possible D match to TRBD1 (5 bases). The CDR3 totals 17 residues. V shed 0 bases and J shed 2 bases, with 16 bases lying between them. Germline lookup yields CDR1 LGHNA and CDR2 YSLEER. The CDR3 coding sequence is TGCGCCAGCAGCCAAGACACAGGACACCTTTCGCAAGAGACCCAGTACTTC. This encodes CASSQDTGHLSQETQYF.

CDR3 nucleotide sequence: TGTGCCAGCAGCGAACAGGGGTCTAATGAAAAACTGTTTTTT. It encodes CASSEQGSNEKLFF. V is TRBV6-5 and J is TRBJ1-4; the match to TRBD1 covers 7 bases. Germline V gene lookup returns CDR1 MNHEY and CDR2 SVGAGI. The V and J ends lost 6 bases and 3 bases, in that order; junction bases with no gene match: 4. The CDR3 loop spans 14 amino acids.

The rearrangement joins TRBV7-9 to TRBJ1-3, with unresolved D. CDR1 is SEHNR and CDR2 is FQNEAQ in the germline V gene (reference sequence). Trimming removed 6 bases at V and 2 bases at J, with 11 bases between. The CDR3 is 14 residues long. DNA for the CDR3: TGTGCCAGCAGAGATGCGTCCCCTGGAAACACCATATATTTT. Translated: CASRDASPGNTIYF.

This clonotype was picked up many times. CDR3 sequence reads: CSVVLAGDNEQFF. The CDR3 DNA reads TGCAGCGTTGTGCTAGCGGGAGATAATGAGCAGTTCTTC. This chain connects TRBV29-1 to TRBJ2-1; 10 bases are a match to TRBD2. Germline V gives CDR1 SQVTM, CDR2 ANQGSEA. J lost 7 bases, V lost 4 bases, and 4 bases had no gene match. This CDR3 has 13 amino acids.

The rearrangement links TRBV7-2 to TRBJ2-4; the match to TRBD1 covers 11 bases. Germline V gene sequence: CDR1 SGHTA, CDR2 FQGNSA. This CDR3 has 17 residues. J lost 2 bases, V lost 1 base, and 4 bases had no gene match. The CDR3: CASSLVGTGGPKNIQYF. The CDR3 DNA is TGTGCCAGCAGCTTAGTTGGGACAGGGGGTCCCAAAAACATTCAGTACTTC.

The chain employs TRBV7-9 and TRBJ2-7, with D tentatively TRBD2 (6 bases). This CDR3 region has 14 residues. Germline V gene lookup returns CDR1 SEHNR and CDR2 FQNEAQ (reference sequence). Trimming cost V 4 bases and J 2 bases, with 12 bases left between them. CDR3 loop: CASSSGSGAYEQYF. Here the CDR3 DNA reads TGTGCCAGCAGCTCCGGGAGTGGGGCCTACGAGCAGTACTTC.

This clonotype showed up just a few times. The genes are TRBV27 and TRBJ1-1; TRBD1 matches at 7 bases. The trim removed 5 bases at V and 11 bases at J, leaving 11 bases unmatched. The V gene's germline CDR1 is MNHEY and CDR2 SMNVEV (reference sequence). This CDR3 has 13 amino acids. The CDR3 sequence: CASSQQGPYVAFF. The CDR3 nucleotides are TGTGCCAGCAGTCAACAGGGGCCCTATGTTGCTTTCTTT.

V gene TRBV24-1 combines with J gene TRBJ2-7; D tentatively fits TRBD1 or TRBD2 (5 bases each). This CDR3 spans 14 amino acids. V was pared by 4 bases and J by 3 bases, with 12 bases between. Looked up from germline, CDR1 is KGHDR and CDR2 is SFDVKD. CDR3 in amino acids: CATSDEGPIYEQYF. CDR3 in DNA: TGTGCCACCAGTGACGAGGGACCGATCTACGAGCAGTACTTC.

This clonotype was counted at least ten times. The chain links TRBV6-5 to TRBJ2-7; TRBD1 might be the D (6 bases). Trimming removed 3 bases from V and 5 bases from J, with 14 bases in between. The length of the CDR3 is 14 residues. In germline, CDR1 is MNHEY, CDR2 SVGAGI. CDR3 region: CASSYSKGVHEQYF. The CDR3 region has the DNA TGTGCCAGCAGTTATAGTAAGGGGGTCCACGAGCAGTACTTC.

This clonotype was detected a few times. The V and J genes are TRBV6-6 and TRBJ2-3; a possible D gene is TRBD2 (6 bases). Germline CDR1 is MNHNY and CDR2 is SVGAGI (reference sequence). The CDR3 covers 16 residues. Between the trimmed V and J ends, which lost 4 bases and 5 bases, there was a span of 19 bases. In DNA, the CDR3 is TGTGCCAGCAGTTCCTCCGGGGGTCTGGTTTTAGATACGCAGTATTTT. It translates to CASSSSGGLVLDTQYF.

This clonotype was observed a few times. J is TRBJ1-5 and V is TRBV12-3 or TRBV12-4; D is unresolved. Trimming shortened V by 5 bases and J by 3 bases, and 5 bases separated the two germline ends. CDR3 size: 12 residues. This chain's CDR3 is CASSDSNQPQHF. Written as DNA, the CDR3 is TGTGCCAGCAGTGATTCCAATCAGCCCCAGCATTTT.

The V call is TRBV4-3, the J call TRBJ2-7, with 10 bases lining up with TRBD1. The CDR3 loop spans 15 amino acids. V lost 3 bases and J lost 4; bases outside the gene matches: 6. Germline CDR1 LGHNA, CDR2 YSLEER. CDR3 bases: TGCGCCAGCAGCCACATCGGGACAGGGGAGTACGAGCAGTACTTC. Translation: CASSHIGTGEYEQYF.

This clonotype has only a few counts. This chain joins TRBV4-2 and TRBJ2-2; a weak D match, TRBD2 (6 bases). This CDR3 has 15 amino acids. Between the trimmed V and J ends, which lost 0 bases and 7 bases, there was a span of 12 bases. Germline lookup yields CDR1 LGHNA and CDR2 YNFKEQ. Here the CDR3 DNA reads TGTGCCAGCAGCCAAGAGGTCTCGGGAGACGGGGAGCTGTTTTTT. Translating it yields CASSQEVSGDGELFF.

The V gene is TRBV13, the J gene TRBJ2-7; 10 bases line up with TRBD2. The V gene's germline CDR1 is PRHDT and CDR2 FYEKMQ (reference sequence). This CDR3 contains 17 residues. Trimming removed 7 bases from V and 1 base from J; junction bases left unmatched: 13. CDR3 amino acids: CASNQRGRTSGSYEQYF. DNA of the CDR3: TGTGCCAGCAACCAAAGGGGTCGGACTAGCGGATCCTACGAGCAGTACTTC. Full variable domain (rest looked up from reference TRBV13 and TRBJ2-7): AAGVIQSPRHLIKEKRETATLKCYPIPRHDTVYWYQQGPGQDPQFLISFYEKMQSDKGSIPDRFSAQQFSDYHSELNMSSLELGDSALYFCASNQRGRTSGSYEQYFGPGTRLTVT.

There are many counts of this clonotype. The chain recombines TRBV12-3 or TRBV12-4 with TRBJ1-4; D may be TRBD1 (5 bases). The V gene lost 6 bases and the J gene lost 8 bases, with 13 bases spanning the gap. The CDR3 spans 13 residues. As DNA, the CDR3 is TGTGCCAGCAGAGGGGCCGGAGGGGAAAAACTGTTTTTT. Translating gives CASRGAGGEKLFF.

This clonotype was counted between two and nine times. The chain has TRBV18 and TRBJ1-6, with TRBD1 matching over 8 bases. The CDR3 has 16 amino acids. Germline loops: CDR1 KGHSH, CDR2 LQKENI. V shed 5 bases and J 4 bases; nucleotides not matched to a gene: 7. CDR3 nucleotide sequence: TGTGCCAGCTCATCTGGACAGGGAGGTTATAATTCACCCCTCCACTTT. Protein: CASSSGQGGYNSPLHF.

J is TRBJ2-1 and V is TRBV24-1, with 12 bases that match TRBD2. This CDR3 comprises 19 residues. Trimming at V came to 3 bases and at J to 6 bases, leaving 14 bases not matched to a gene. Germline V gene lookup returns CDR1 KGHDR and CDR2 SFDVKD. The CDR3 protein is CATSDPTKLGLAGRNEQFF. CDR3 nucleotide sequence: TGTGCCACCAGTGATCCCACAAAACTTGGACTAGCGGGACGCAATGAGCAGTTCTTC.

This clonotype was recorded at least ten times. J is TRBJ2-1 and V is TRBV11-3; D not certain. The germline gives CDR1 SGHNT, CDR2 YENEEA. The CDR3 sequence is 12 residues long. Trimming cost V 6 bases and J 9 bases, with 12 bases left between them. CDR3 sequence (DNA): TGTGCCAGCAGAAAGCTAGAAACTGAGCAGTTCTTC. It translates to CASRKLETEQFF.

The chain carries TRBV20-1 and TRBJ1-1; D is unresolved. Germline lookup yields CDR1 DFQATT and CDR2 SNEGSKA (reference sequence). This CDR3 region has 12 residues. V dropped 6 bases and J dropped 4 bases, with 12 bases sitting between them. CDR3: CSATTYTTEAFF. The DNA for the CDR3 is TGCAGTGCAACGACCTATACCACTGAAGCTTTCTTT.

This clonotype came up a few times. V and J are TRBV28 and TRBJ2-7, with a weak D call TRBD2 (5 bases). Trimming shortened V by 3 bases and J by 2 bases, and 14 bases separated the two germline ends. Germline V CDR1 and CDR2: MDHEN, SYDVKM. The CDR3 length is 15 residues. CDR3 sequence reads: CASSLPRETPYEQYF. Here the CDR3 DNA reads TGTGCCAGCAGTTTGCCGAGGGAAACCCCCTACGAGCAGTACTTC.

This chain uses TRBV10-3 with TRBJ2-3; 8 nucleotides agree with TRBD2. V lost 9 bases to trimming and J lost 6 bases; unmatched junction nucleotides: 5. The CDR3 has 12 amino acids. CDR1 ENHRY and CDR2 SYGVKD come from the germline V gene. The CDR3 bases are TGTGCCATAGCGGGAGAGGTGGATACGCAGTATTTT. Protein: CAIAGEVDTQYF.

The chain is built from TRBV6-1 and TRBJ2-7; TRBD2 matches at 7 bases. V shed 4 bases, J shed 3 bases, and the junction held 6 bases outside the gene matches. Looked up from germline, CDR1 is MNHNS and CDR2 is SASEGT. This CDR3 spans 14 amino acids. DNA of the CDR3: TGTGCCAGCAGTGGACTAGCTGAACACTACGAGCAGTACTTC. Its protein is CASSGLAEHYEQYF.

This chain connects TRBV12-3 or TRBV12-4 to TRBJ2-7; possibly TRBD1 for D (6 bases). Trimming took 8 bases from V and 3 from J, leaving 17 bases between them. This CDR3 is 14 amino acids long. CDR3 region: CASLLLRDNYEQYF. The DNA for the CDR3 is TGTGCCAGCTTACTTCTTCGGGACAACTACGAGCAGTACTTC.

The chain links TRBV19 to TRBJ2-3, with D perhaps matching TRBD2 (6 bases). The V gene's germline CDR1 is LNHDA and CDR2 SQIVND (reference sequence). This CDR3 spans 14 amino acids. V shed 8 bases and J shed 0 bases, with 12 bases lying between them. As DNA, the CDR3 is TGTGCCAGTGGGAGGACGGAGAGCACAGATACGCAGTATTTT. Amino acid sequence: CASGRTESTDTQYF.

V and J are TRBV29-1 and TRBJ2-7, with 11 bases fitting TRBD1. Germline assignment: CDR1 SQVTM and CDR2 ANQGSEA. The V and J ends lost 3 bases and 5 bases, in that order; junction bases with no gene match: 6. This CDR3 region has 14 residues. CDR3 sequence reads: CSVDSGTGGNEQYF. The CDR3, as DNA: TGCAGCGTTGACAGCGGGACAGGGGGGAACGAGCAGTACTTC.

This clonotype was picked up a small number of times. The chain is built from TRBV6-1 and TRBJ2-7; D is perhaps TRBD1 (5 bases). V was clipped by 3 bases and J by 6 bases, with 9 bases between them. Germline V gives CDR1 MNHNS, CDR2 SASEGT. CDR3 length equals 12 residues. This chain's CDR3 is CASSDPQVEQYF. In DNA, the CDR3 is TGTGCCAGCAGTGATCCACAGGTCGAGCAGTACTTC.

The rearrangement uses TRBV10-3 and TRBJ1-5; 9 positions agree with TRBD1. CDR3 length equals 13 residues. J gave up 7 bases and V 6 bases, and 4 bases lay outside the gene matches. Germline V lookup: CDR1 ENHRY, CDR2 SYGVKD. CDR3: CAIRQGAGQPQHF. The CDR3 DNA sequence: TGTGCCATCAGACAGGGGGCGGGACAGCCCCAGCATTTT.

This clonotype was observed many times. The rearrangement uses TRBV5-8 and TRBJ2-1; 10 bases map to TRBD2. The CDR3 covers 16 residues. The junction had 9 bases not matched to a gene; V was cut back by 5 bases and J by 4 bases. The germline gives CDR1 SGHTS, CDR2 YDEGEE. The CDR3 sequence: CASRTTTSGSYNEQFF. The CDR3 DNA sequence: TGTGCCAGCAGAACGACGACTAGCGGGTCGTACAATGAGCAGTTCTTC.

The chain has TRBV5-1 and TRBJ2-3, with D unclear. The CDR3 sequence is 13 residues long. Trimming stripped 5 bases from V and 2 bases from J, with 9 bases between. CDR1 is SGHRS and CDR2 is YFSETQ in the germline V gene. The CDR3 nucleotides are TGCGCCAGCAGATACGAAGACACAGATACGCAGTATTTT. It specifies CASRYEDTDTQYF.

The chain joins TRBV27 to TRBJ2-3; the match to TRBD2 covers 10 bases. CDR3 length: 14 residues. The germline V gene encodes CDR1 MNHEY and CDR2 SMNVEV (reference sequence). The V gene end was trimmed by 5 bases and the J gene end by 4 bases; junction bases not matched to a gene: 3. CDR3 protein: CASSGLADADTQYF. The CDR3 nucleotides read TGTGCCAGCAGTGGACTAGCGGATGCAGATACGCAGTATTTT.

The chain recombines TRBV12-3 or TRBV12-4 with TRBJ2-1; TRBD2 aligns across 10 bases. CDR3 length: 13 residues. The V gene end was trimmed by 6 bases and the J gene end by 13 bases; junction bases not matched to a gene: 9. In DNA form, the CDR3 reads TGTGCCAGCAGCCAAGGAGCGGGAGGGGATCAGTTCTTC. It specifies CASSQGAGGDQFF.